There are many counts of the clone carrying this T cell receptor beta chain. Its specificity is not known. The CDR3 sequence is 17 residues long. With 6 bases removed from V and 6 bases from J, the gap between germline ends came to 21 bases. Looked up from germline, CDR1 is LNHDA and CDR2 is SQIVND (reference sequence). This sample stems from a study of Graves' ophthalmopathy and Graves' hyperthyroidism. Whole-study findings and limits: Ophthalmopathy progression prediction by the model yielded a sensitivity of 60% to 71% and a specificity of 72% to 75%.

Amplified TCR beta CDR3 regions were obtained using RNA transcripts as template. First-round RT-PCR employed HTBI primers, with a second-round multiplex PCR after it. One entry per CDR3 protein, called by TCRdb with MiXCR from the multiplex PCR reads. The repertoire has some 1.1 million distinct CDR3 sequences, around a third of them found once; the top ten carry over 8.5%. The chain carries TRBV19 and TRBJ1-6, with D uncertain. The receptor's source is an adult man with Graves' hyperthyroidism. Material: peripheral blood or thyroid tissue (not recorded which). The CDR3 reads CASSARMVLPLNSPLHF. The CDR3 region has the DNA TGTGCCAGTAGCGCGAGAATGGTGCTTCCACTTAATTCACCCCTCCACTTT.